The 17 T cell receptor beta chains below come from one sample, sequenced in a study of radiation and T cells in renal cell carcinoma. Treatment meaning: 15 Gy SBRT to primary tumor, nephrectomy 4 weeks later. The method was immunoSEQ multiplex PCR; TCRdb's version includes in-frame clones alone and lacks a portion of them. The sample lists approximately 24,000 clones; 40% to 55% were seen once. The material was tumor tissue, obtained from a patient whose treatment included radiotherapy and nephrectomy. Receptors originate from a woman aged 50 to 60 with renal cell carcinoma.

The rearrangement links TRBV29-1 to TRBJ1-4, with D possibly TRBD1 on 6 matching bases. V lost 3 bases, J lost 6 bases, and 11 bases lay in between. Per germline, CDR1 SQVTM and CDR2 ANQGSEA. This CDR3 comprises 13 residues. CDR3 sequence reads: CSVDPEGDEKLFF. CDR3 sequence (DNA): TGCAGCGTTGACCCCGAGGGGGATGAAAAACTGTTTTTT.

The chain carries TRBV7-8 and TRBJ2-3; no reliable D call. The ends were cut back, 4 bases at V and 2 bases at J, with 7 bases in the middle. The CDR3 is 13 residues long. Germline lookup yields CDR1 SGHVS and CDR2 FQNEAQ. CDR3 protein: CASSSMFTDTQYF. As DNA, the CDR3 is TGTGCCAGCAGCTCGATGTTCACAGATACGCAGTATTTT.

This clone turned up a few times. This sequence joins TRBV5-1 and TRBJ2-7; D possibly corresponds to TRBD1 (6 bases). Trimming pared 2 bases from V and 5 bases from J, leaving 8 bases between. CDR1 SGHRS and CDR2 YFSETQ come from the germline V gene. The CDR3 is 12 amino acids. DNA of the CDR3: TGCGCCAGCAGCTTTACAGGGAACGAGCAGTACTTC. Amino acids: CASSFTGNEQYF.

The chain has TRBV7-8 and TRBJ1-1; D is unclear. The germline gives CDR1 SGHVS, CDR2 FQNEAQ. Trimming left V 5 bases short and J 3 bases short, with 22 bases between. CDR3 length: 17 residues. The CDR3 region is CASSPDWTGYEHTEAFF. The CDR3 DNA follows: TGTGCCAGCAGCCCGGACTGGACTGGGTACGAGCACACTGAAGCTTTCTTT.

This chain uses TRBV29-1 with TRBJ1-2; 7 positions agree with TRBD1. Germline values: CDR1 SQVTM, CDR2 ANQGSEA. This CDR3 contains 11 residues. Unmatched junction bases numbered 3, after V lost 4 bases and J lost 7 bases. The CDR3 DNA is TGCAGCGTTGTCAGGGGGGTTGGCTACACCTTC. Amino acids: CSVVRGVGYTF.

V is TRBV6-6 and J is TRBJ2-1; D may correspond to TRBD1 or TRBD2 (5 bases each). CDR1 MNHNY and CDR2 SVGAGI come from the germline V gene (reference sequence). V was clipped by 2 bases and J by 3 bases, with 11 bases between them. The CDR3 is 15 amino acids. The CDR3 reads CASSYGTDYYNEQFF. CDR3 nucleotide sequence: TGTGCCAGCAGTTACGGGACGGATTACTACAATGAGCAGTTCTTC.

The rearrangement links TRBV6-5 to TRBJ1-1; D perhaps matches TRBD1 (5 bases). Trimming removed 6 bases from V and 5 bases from J, with 13 bases in between. Germline lookup yields CDR1 MNHEY and CDR2 SVGAGI. The CDR3 consists of 13 residues. CDR3 in amino acids: CASRQAPGTEAFF. DNA for the CDR3: TGTGCCAGCAGACAGGCGCCGGGGACTGAAGCTTTCTTT.

This clone was recorded a few times. This sequence joins TRBV5-6 and TRBJ1-2; 12 bases align to TRBD1. Germline trimming cut 0 bases from V and 3 bases from J; bases unmatched to any gene: 9. This CDR3 spans 18 amino acids. The V gene's germline CDR1 is SGHDT and CDR2 YYEEEE. DNA of the CDR3: TGTGCCAGCAGCTTGGCGGGGACAGGGGGCCGGGGGTACTATGGCTACACCTTC. It encodes CASSLAGTGGRGYYGYTF. The full variable domain, in which reference TRBV5-6 and TRBJ1-2 provide the parts outside the CDR3, is DAGVTQSPTHLIKTRGQQVTLRCSPKSGHDTVSWYQQALGQGPQFIFQYYEEEERQRGNFPDRFSGHQFPNYSSELNVNALLLGDSALYLCASSLAGTGGRGYYGYTFGSGTRLTVV.

CDR3 nucleotide sequence: TGTGCCAGCAGCACCCGACAGGGGGCTGTTGGAAACACCATATATTTT. Its protein is CASSTRQGAVGNTIYF. This chain connects TRBV13 to TRBJ1-3; 10 positions match TRBD1. CDR1 is PRHDT and CDR2 is FYEKMQ in the germline V gene (reference sequence). CDR3 length: 16 residues. The trim removed 5 bases at V and 3 bases at J, leaving 7 bases unmatched.

The rearrangement uses TRBV10-3 and TRBJ2-7; either TRBD1 or TRBD2 may supply D (5 bases each). V lost 2 bases and J lost 3, with 17 bases in between. The CDR3 spans 16 residues. Germline CDR1 and CDR2: ENHRY and SYGVKD. CDR3 protein: CAISERSRGGLYEQYF. The CDR3 region has the DNA TGTGCCATCAGTGAGAGATCCCGGGGCGGACTCTACGAGCAGTACTTC.

In this sample, this clone turned up many times. V usage is TRBV7-2 and J usage is TRBJ2-2; the match to TRBD1 covers 12 bases. CDR3 length: 17 residues. Trimming at V came to 5 bases and at J to 5 bases, leaving 9 bases not matched to a gene. Germline V gene data show CDR1 as SGHTA and CDR2 as FQGNSA. As DNA, the CDR3 is TGTGCCAGCAGCGCGGGGACAGGGGGCAAGGCGACCGGGGAGCTGTTTTTT. This codes for CASSAGTGGKATGELFF.

The chain has TRBV11-2 and TRBJ2-7; a possible D gene is TRBD2 (6 bases). CDR1 and CDR2 (germline): SGHAT, FQNNGV. The CDR3 runs to 15 residues. V was cut by 2 bases and J by 3 bases, with 14 bases left in between. The CDR3 DNA follows: TGTGCCAGCAGCTTAAGGAGCGGGCAGGGCTACGAGCAGTACTTC. Translation: CASSLRSGQGYEQYF.

The rearrangement uses TRBV29-1 and TRBJ1-2; unclear D gene. V gave up 5 bases and J gave up 8 bases, with 9 bases separating them. There are 10 residues in the CDR3. Germline V lookup: CDR1 SQVTM, CDR2 ANQGSEA. This CDR3 is CSVSEGGYTF. CDR3 bases: TGCAGCGTTTCTGAAGGGGGCTACACCTTC. Looking up the rest from reference TRBV29-1 and TRBJ1-2 gives the full variable domain: SAVISQKPSRDICQRGTSLTIQCQVDSQVTMMFWYRQQPGQSLTLIATANQGSEATYESGFVIDKFPISRPNLTFSTLTVSNMSPEDSSIYLCSVSEGGYTFGSGTRLTVV.

This clone was seen more than once but under ten times. The gene calls are TRBV28 and TRBJ1-2, with 9 bases matching TRBD1. Trimming cost V 10 bases and J 7 bases; bases outside gene matches: 10. Germline V gene sequence: CDR1 MDHEN, CDR2 SYDVKM. There are 13 residues in the CDR3. The CDR3 DNA reads as TGTGCCACCCTCCCGGGACAGGGACTTGGCTACACCTTC. It translates to CATLPGQGLGYTF.

This chain joins TRBV30 and TRBJ1-1; D gene ambiguous. Trimming left V 2 bases short and J 0 bases short, with 7 bases between. The germline V gene has CDR1 GTSNPN and CDR2 SVGIG (reference sequence). This CDR3 has 13 amino acids. The DNA of the CDR3 is TGTGCCTGGAGTTATAGCATGAACACTGAAGCTTTCTTT. It is translated as CAWSYSMNTEAFF.

J is TRBJ1-5 and V is TRBV2, with 8 bases matching TRBD1. J was trimmed by 4 bases and V by 8 bases; bases with no gene match: 16. This CDR3 spans 17 amino acids. Germline V lookup: CDR1 SNHLY, CDR2 FYNNEI. Here the CDR3 reads CASGAGYLQGGNQPQHF. The CDR3 bases are TGTGCCAGCGGGGCGGGATATCTACAGGGGGGGAATCAGCCCCAGCATTTT.

The CDR3 is CASSLGLAADKQYF. DNA for the CDR3: TGTGCCAGCAGCCTGGGACTAGCGGCGGACAAGCAGTACTTC. The chain carries TRBV5-4 and TRBJ2-7; TRBD2 aligns across 11 bases. Germline V gene lookup returns CDR1 SGHNT and CDR2 YYREEE (reference sequence). The CDR3 contains 14 residues. Trimming cost V 4 bases and J 8 bases; bases outside gene matches: 8.